This T cell receptor beta chain is from a study of identical twins. V shed 0 bases and J 5 bases; nucleotides not matched to a gene: 13. This CDR3 is built from 18 residues. CDR1 DFQATT and CDR2 SNEGSKA come from the germline V gene (reference sequence). The count of this clonotype is one. TCRdb re-derived calls from the 5' RACE reads in MiXCR, one entry per CDR3 protein. The table records about 470,000 distinct CDR3 sequences, approximately 25% of them present only once. Separately, the same data were catalogued under a study of T cells expressing NK-cell markers. That study reports: Within several experiments, an anti-gamma-delta TCR antibody kept the sorting limited to alpha-beta TCR T cells. Dominant NKG2C+ clonotypes accounted for roughly 1.0-7.0% of CD8+ T cells in about six donors.

The sequenced sample consisted of CD4+ T cells sorted from blood. The chain recombines TRBV20-1 with TRBJ2-3; 11 positions agree with TRBD2. This TCR derives from a woman aged 18-35 years in good health. The CDR3 DNA reads TGCAGTGCTAGAGATTCCCTACTAGCGGGGGTTCCAGAAGATACGCAGTATTTT. Residues: CSARDSLLAGVPEDTQYF.